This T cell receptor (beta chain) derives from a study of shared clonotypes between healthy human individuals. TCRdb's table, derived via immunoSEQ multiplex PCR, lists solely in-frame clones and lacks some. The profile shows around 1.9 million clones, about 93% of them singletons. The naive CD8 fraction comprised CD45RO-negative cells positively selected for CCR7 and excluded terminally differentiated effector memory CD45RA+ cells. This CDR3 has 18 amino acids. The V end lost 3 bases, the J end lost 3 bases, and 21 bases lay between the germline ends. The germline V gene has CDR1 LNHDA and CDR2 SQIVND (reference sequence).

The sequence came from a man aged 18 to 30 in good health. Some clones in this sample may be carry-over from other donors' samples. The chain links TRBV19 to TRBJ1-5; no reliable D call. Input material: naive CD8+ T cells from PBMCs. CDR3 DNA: TGTGCCAGTAGTATTTCTACGTCGGCAGCCCTCCCCAATCAGCCCCAGCATTTT. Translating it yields CASSISTSAALPNQPQHF.